Presented here are 7 T cell receptor beta chains from one specimen sequenced in a study of T cell responses to AZD1222 COVID-19 vaccine. Assay used: immunoSEQ multiplex PCR; TCRdb lists only in-frame clones, some missing. This table has approximately 85,000 clones, around 86% appearing once. The sequencing used peripheral blood, collected on day 0 of AZD1222 vaccination. The receptors come from an adult in good health.

This rearrangement joins TRBV30 to TRBJ1-1; no firm D call. In germline, CDR1 is GTSNPN, CDR2 SVGIG (reference sequence). The CDR3 length is 12 residues. Trimming cost V 0 bases and J 4 bases, with 6 bases left between them. This CDR3 is CAWSVLPTEAFF. CDR3 nucleotide sequence: TGTGCCTGGAGTGTTTTGCCCACTGAAGCTTTCTTT.

This clone came up once. The chain recombines TRBV18 with TRBJ1-5; D gene uncertain. The V end lost 0 bases, the J end lost 4 bases, and 4 bases lay between the germline ends. The CDR3 loop spans 13 amino acids. In germline, CDR1 is KGHSH, CDR2 LQKENI. CDR3 protein: CASSPPANQPQHF. Here the CDR3 DNA reads TGTGCCAGCTCACCACCCGCGAATCAGCCCCAGCATTTT.

The chain has TRBV11-2 and TRBJ1-4, with TRBD1 matching over 9 bases. Germline assignment: CDR1 SGHAT and CDR2 FQNNGV. Trimming removed 5 bases from V and 1 base from J; junction bases left unmatched: 11. This CDR3 has 18 residues. CDR3 in amino acids: CASSRPGQGTGTNEKLFF. The CDR3 coding sequence is TGTGCCAGCAGCCGCCCGGGACAGGGTACGGGAACTAATGAAAAACTGTTTTTT.

This clone appeared a single time. The rearrangement uses TRBV27 and TRBJ2-6, with D perhaps TRBD1 (6 bases). The CDR3 runs to 18 residues. V lost 7 bases to trimming and J lost 0 bases, with 19 bases between them. The germline V gene encodes CDR1 MNHEY and CDR2 SMNVEV (reference sequence). The CDR3 DNA follows: TGTGCCAGCACCTCTGGCAGGACAGTCTCCTCTGGGGCCAACGTCCTGACTTTC. It codes for CASTSGRTVSSGANVLTF.

The chain combines TRBV30 with TRBJ1-3; the D is unclear. Deletions cut 7 bases from V and 0 bases from J, with 16 bases between. Per germline, CDR1 GTSNPN and CDR2 SVGIG (reference sequence). The CDR3 totals 15 residues. CDR3 loop: CAFLGPLHSGNTIYF. As DNA, the CDR3 is TGTGCCTTCCTGGGCCCACTTCACTCTGGAAACACCATATATTTT.

The V and J genes are TRBV18 and TRBJ2-7, with D possibly TRBD1 on 7 matching bases. CDR3 size: 15 residues. V lost 0 bases, J lost 2 bases, and 11 bases lay in between. In germline, CDR1 is KGHSH, CDR2 LQKENI. CDR3 DNA: TGTGCCAGCTCACCACCGCAGGGGGGACCCTACGAGCAGTACTTC. Residues: CASSPPQGGPYEQYF.

This chain links TRBV10-3 with TRBJ1-6; D is unresolved. The germline CDR1 and CDR2 sequences are ENHRY and SYGVKD. This CDR3 spans 14 amino acids. The V end was cut by 3 bases, the J end by 0 bases, with 3 bases between. The CDR3: CAISDDSYNSPLHF. The DNA for the CDR3 is TGTGCCATCAGTGATGACTCCTATAATTCACCCCTCCACTTT.